These 2 T cell receptor beta chains share one sample of origin, sequenced in a study of technical replicates of blood from a handful of donors. Produced via immunoSEQ multiplex PCR; TCRdb's table is partial and in-frame only. The sample has about 56,000 clones; 90% to 95% are singletons. Sequencing used PBMCs. All receptors come from a human donor in good health. Some clones in this sample may be carry-over from other donors' samples.

The V and J genes are TRBV27 and TRBJ2-3, with D maybe TRBD1 (6 bases). This CDR3 comprises 14 residues. V gave up 5 bases and J gave up 1 base, with 10 bases separating them. Looked up from germline, CDR1 is MNHEY and CDR2 is SMNVEV (reference sequence). The CDR3 loop is CASSKQGRTDTQYF. The CDR3 nucleotides are TGTGCCAGCAGTAAACAGGGTCGCACAGATACGCAGTATTTT.

The rearrangement joins TRBV7-9 to TRBJ1-4; 8 positions agree with TRBD1. The junction had 4 bases not matched to a gene; V was cut back by 2 bases and J by 2 bases. Germline CDR1 is SEHNR and CDR2 is FQNEAQ (reference sequence). CDR3 size: 16 residues. DNA for the CDR3: TGTGCCAGCAGCTTAAGGACAGGGACGACTAATGAAAAACTGTTTTTT. It specifies CASSLRTGTTNEKLFF.